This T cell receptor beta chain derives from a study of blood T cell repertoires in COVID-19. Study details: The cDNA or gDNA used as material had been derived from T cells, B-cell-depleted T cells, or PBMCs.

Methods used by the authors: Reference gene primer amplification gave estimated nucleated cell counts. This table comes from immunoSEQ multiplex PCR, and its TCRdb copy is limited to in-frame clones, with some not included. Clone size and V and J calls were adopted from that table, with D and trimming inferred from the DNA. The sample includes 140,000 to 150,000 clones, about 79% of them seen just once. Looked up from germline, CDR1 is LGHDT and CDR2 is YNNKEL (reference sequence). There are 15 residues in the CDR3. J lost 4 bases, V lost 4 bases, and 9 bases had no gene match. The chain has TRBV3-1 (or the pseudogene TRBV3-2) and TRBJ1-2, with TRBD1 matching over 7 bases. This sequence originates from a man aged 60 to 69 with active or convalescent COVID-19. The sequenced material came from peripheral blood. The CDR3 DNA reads TGTGCCAGCAGCCCCGAAGCCCAGGGGGTCTATGGCTACACCTTC. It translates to CASSPEAQGVYGYTF.